The clone carrying this T cell receptor beta chain is a singleton in its sample. The sample originates from a study of blood T cell repertoires in COVID-19. Trimming stripped 4 bases from V and 0 bases from J, with 11 bases between. The germline V gene encodes CDR1 SGHRS and CDR2 YFSETQ. This CDR3 spans 15 amino acids. Produced via immunoSEQ multiplex PCR; TCRdb's table is partial and in-frame only. This sample has a few hundred thousand clones; more than 75% occur once, and the top ten carry around 1.3%. The gene calls are TRBV5-1 and TRBJ2-1; D perhaps matches TRBD2 (5 bases). Specimen: PBMCs or T cells enriched from blood (not recorded which). This TCR was sampled from a man aged 30 to 39 who had recovered from COVID-19. The CDR3 region has the DNA TGCGCCAGCAGCCCGGAGGTGGGCTCCTACAATGAGCAGTTCTTC. It specifies CASSPEVGSYNEQFF.